Below are 19 T cell receptor beta chains sequenced from a single sample in a study of blood T cell repertoires in COVID-19. Profiled with immunoSEQ multiplex PCR; TCRdb holds only in-frame clones, not every one. The data contain tens of thousands of clones, roughly 79% of them singletons. The material sequenced was peripheral blood. These receptors came from a human donor with active or convalescent COVID-19. The donor label of this sample is uncertain.

The chain is built from TRBV6-5 and TRBJ2-3; D is ambiguous. The V gene lost 3 bases and the J gene lost 4 bases, with 11 bases spanning the gap. The CDR3 has 14 residues. The germline V gene encodes CDR1 MNHEY and CDR2 SVGAGI. CDR3 nucleotides: TGTGCCAGCAGTTATATGAAGCCCCCAGATACGCAGTATTTT. It codes for CASSYMKPPDTQYF.

CDR3 in amino acids: CASMLPGTAGNTIYF. The CDR3 DNA reads as TGTGCCAGCATGCTACCCGGGACAGCCGGGAACACCATATATTTT. The chain uses TRBV6-5 and TRBJ1-3; 7 nucleotides align to TRBD1. V shed 7 bases and J 7 bases; nucleotides not matched to a gene: 13. Per germline, CDR1 MNHEY and CDR2 SVGAGI. This CDR3 region has 15 residues.

The V and J genes are TRBV5-1 and TRBJ2-7, with D perhaps TRBD1 (6 bases). The CDR3 is made up of 15 amino acids. Per the germline V gene, CDR1 is SGHRS and CDR2 is YFSETQ. The ends were cut back, 3 bases at V and 0 bases at J, with 13 bases in the middle. CDR3 protein: CASSYSGVHSYEQYF. CDR3 coding DNA: TGCGCCAGCAGCTACTCAGGGGTCCACTCCTACGAGCAGTACTTC.

This chain joins TRBV7-3 and TRBJ2-5; 8 bases are shared with TRBD2. V dropped 5 bases and J dropped 6; count of bases not matched to a gene: 8. Per the germline V gene, CDR1 is SGHTA and CDR2 is FQGTGA. The CDR3 is 14 residues long. CDR3 coding DNA: TGTGCCAGCAGCGACGAGCGGGAGCCGCAGACCCAGTACTTC. It codes for CASSDEREPQTQYF. The full variable domain, its missing parts supplied by reference TRBV7-3 and TRBJ2-5, is GAGVSQTPSNKVTEKGKYVELRCDPISGHTALYWYRQSLGQGPEFLIYFQGTGAADDSGLPNDRFFAVRPEGSVSTLKIQRTERGDSAVYLCASSDEREPQTQYFGPGTRLLVL.

J is TRBJ2-7 and V is TRBV4-1; 7 positions match TRBD2. This CDR3 contains 14 residues. The germline CDR1 and CDR2 sequences are MGHRA and YSYEKL. The J segment lost 5 bases and the V segment lost 1 base, leaving 5 bases of the junction unmatched. The CDR3 nucleotides read TGCGCCAGCAGCCAAGGGACTAGTCCCAACGAGCAGTACTTC. Translation: CASSQGTSPNEQYF.

The chain has TRBV4-2 and TRBJ1-2, with D unresolved. The CDR3 length is 14 residues. CDR1 is LGHNA and CDR2 is YNFKEQ in the germline V gene. Trimming took off 0 bases at V and 7 bases at J, with 12 bases between the two ends. Here the CDR3 reads CASSQDLPVSGYTF. CDR3 nucleotide sequence: TGTGCCAGCAGCCAAGATCTCCCCGTTAGTGGCTACACCTTC.

The chain carries TRBV5-1 and TRBJ2-3, with D unresolved. The V and J ends lost 0 bases and 1 base respectively, with 15 bases between them. Germline V gene sequence: CDR1 SGHRS, CDR2 YFSETQ. The CDR3 sequence is 17 residues long. In DNA, the CDR3 is TGCGCCAGCAGCTTGGACTTCGCGAAGACTGGCACAGATACGCAGTATTTT. Translated, it gives CASSLDFAKTGTDTQYF.

The chain uses TRBV3-1 (or the pseudogene TRBV3-2) and TRBJ2-6, with 7 bases matching TRBD2. The CDR3 contains 19 residues. Germline CDR1 and CDR2: LGHDT and YNNKEL (reference sequence). V shed 1 base and J 6 bases; nucleotides not matched to a gene: 15. CDR3 loop: CASSQVGRPPGAAANVLTF. The CDR3 DNA reads as TGTGCCAGCAGCCAAGTCGGGAGGCCCCCCGGCGCGGCGGCCAACGTCCTGACTTTC.

The V gene is TRBV28, the J gene TRBJ2-5; 9 positions match TRBD2. This CDR3 spans 16 amino acids. Germline assignment: CDR1 MDHEN and CDR2 SYDVKM. The V gene end was trimmed by 6 bases and the J gene end by 1 base; junction bases not matched to a gene: 9. Here the CDR3 DNA reads TGTGCCAGCAGGGATGGACTAGCGACAACCCAAGAGACCCAGTACTTC. It translates to CASRDGLATTQETQYF.

The rearrangement joins TRBV7-3 to TRBJ2-3; D might be TRBD1 (6 bases). This CDR3 region has 16 residues. Germline CDR1 SGHTA, CDR2 FQGTGA. V gave up 5 bases and J gave up 1 base, with 16 bases separating them. CDR3 region: CASSTKIGGGTDTQYF. CDR3 DNA: TGTGCCAGCAGCACAAAAATAGGGGGAGGCACAGATACGCAGTATTTT.

This clone was detected once. Here the CDR3 DNA reads TGTGCCAGTAGACCATGGACAGAACACTATGTAAGGGATGGCTACACCTTC. Its translation is CASRPWTEHYVRDGYTF. The chain carries TRBV19 and TRBJ1-2; D is perhaps TRBD1 (6 bases). Deletions cut 6 bases from V and 6 bases from J, with 26 bases between. The germline gives CDR1 LNHDA, CDR2 SQIVND (reference sequence). This CDR3 is built from 17 residues.

At least ten counts were recorded for this clone. Other DNA sequences in the sample encode the same CDR3. The genes are TRBV14 and TRBJ1-2; no firm D call. CDR3 length equals 13 residues. Germline CDR1 and CDR2: SGHDN and FVKESK. V was clipped by 5 bases and J by 1 base, with 8 bases between them. This chain's CDR3 is CASSGQINYGYTF. The CDR3 DNA follows: TGTGCCAGCAGCGGGCAGATTAACTATGGCTACACCTTC.

By its share, this clone is medium-sized. The chain combines TRBV5-1 with TRBJ2-7, with TRBD2 identical over 12 bases. With V trimmed by 4 bases and J by 7 bases, 9 bases remained unmatched. The length of the CDR3 is 15 residues. The germline CDR1 and CDR2 sequences are SGHRS and YFSETQ. The CDR3 sequence is CASSPRLAGVYEQYF. In DNA, the CDR3 is TGCGCCAGCAGCCCGCGACTAGCGGGAGTCTATGAGCAGTACTTC.

The rearrangement links TRBV12-3 or TRBV12-4 to TRBJ1-2, with D perhaps matching TRBD1 (5 bases). Between the trimmed V and J ends, which lost 8 bases and 6 bases, there was a span of 13 bases. The CDR3 loop spans 12 amino acids. CDR3 residues: CASGYPGNGYTF. The CDR3 DNA sequence: TGTGCCAGCGGATATCCAGGGAATGGCTACACCTTC.

The rearrangement joins TRBV24-1 to TRBJ2-3; 7 bases agree with TRBD2. V was clipped by 5 bases and J by 4 bases; unmatched bases: 11. Germline values: CDR1 KGHDR, CDR2 SFDVKD. The length of the CDR3 is 16 residues. The CDR3 DNA sequence: TGTGCCACCAGTGTTCGTAGGGCGGGAGATCCAGATACGCAGTATTTT. It is translated as CATSVRRAGDPDTQYF.

In nucleotides, the CDR3 is TGTGCCAGCAGTTCACCCTTCGAGGGCAGGGGAGGGCAAGAGACCCAGTACTTC. Translation: CASSSPFEGRGGQETQYF. V and J are TRBV28 and TRBJ2-5; maybe TRBD2 (7 bases). V gave up 4 bases and J gave up 2 bases, with 23 bases separating them. Germline lookup yields CDR1 MDHEN and CDR2 SYDVKM. This CDR3 is 18 amino acids long.

The V and J genes are TRBV9 and TRBJ1-5; 8 bases map to TRBD1. The CDR3 runs 14 residues. After removal of 3 bases from V and 7 bases from J, the junction contained 6 bases not matched to a gene. Germline lookup yields CDR1 SGDLS and CDR2 YYNGEE. CDR3 in DNA: TGTGCCAGCAGCGGGGGAGACAGGGGACAGCCCCAGCATTTT. As protein: CASSGGDRGQPQHF.

This clone was seen just once. V gene TRBV4-3 combines with J gene TRBJ2-7, with 10 bases matching TRBD2. With V trimmed by 0 bases and J by 5 bases, 7 bases remained unmatched. CDR1 is LGHNA, CDR2 YSLEER, per germline. CDR3 length equals 16 residues. The CDR3 protein is CASSQEYLAGANEQYF. The CDR3 coding sequence is TGCGCCAGCAGCCAAGAGTACCTAGCGGGAGCTAACGAGCAGTACTTC.

This chain's CDR3 is CASSLNRVDTQYF. CDR3 nucleotides: TGTGCCAGCAGTCTCAACAGGGTCGATACGCAGTATTTT. V gene TRBV27 combines with J gene TRBJ2-3; maybe TRBD1 (6 bases). The CDR3 is 13 residues long. Germline values: CDR1 MNHEY, CDR2 SMNVEV (reference sequence). V lost 5 bases, J lost 6 bases, and 12 bases lay in between.